This is a list of T cell receptor beta chains from one sample in a study of blood T cells in healthy people across ages. TCRdb processed the 5' RACE reads anew with MiXCR; each CDR3 protein has one entry. The table lists fewer than 900,000 distinct CDR3 sequences, about 52% of them singletons. The specimen was blood. The receptor source for this set is a woman aged 55-75 years in good health. Both conserved end residues are part of each CDR3. D genes are given only for firm matches. Clone size is stated in some rows and not others, as once, few, many or a class when expanded.

few TRBJ2-1 TRBV12-3/TRBV12-4 13 NA TGTGCCAGCGGCCTAAGATCCTACAATGAGCAGTTCTTC CASGLRSYNEQFF
many TRBJ2-7 TRBV29-1 13 NA TGCAGCGTTGTTGGGGTCCTAACCTACGAGCAGTACTTC CSVVGVLTYEQYF
few TRBJ2-3 TRBV20-1 16 TRBD2 TGCAGTGCTAGACCCCGGGAACTAGCGATAACAGATACGCAGTATTTT CSARPRELAITDTQYF
NA TRBJ1-1 TRBV4-1 14 NA TGCGCCAGCAGCCCAGGGACTAGGAACACTGAAGCTTTCTTT CASSPGTRNTEAFF
NA TRBJ2-2 TRBV6-6 16 NA TGTGCCAGCGGAGCCCCGGGACTTTCGAACACCGGGGAGCTGTTTTTT CASGAPGLSNTGELFF
few TRBJ1-1 TRBV4-3 15 NA TGCGCCAGCAGCCAAGGGGTACAGGGAAACACTGAAGCTTTCTTT CASSQGVQGNTEAFF
NA TRBJ2-5 TRBV4-1 14 NA TGCGCCAGCAGCCTGGGGACAAATATAAAGACCCAGTACTTC CASSLGTNIKTQYF
few TRBJ2-3 TRBV4-2 15 NA TGTGCCAGCACTGGCACCTCAACTAGCACAGATACGCAGTATTTT CASTGTSTSTDTQYF
NA TRBJ2-6 TRBV18 16 NA TGTGCCAGCTCAACCAGACAGATTTCTGGGGCCAACGTCCTGACTTTC CASSTRQISGANVLTF
NA TRBJ2-7 TRBV29-1 15 TRBD1 TGCAGCGTTGAAGCTTGGACAGGTTCGGCCTACGAGCAGTACTTC CSVEAWTGSAYEQYF
NA TRBJ1-5 TRBV20-1 14 TRBD1 TGCAGTGCTTCCGGACAGGCGAGCAATCAGCCCCAGCATTTT CSASGQASNQPQHF
NA TRBJ2-5 TRBV20-1 14 TRBD1 TGCAGTGCTATTCACCGGGACAGCCAAGAGACCCAGTACTTC CSAIHRDSQETQYF
NA TRBJ1-2 TRBV12-3/TRBV12-4 14 NA TGTGCCAGCAGCTCGGGGCTGGTGGACTATGGCTACACCTTC CASSSGLVDYGYTF
NA TRBJ1-5 TRBV20-1 14 TRBD1 TGCAGTGCTAGAGAGGGGACAGAGAATCAGCCCCAGCATTTT CSAREGTENQPQHF
NA TRBJ2-7 TRBV10-3 14 TRBD2 TGTGCCATCAAATCGGCGGGGGGGTACTACGAGCAGTACTTC CAIKSAGGYYEQYF
few TRBJ2-1 TRBV6-1 14 TRBD2 TGTGCCGTCCCTCAAGCGGGAACCTACAATGAGCAGTTCTTC CAVPQAGTYNEQFF
NA TRBJ1-5 TRBV28 16 NA TGTGCCAGCAGTTTAGCCGGCCGCAGAGGCAATCAGCCCCAGCATTTT CASSLAGRRGNQPQHF
NA TRBJ2-4 TRBV18 13 NA TGTGCCACGCTCGGGCGTGGAGAAAACATTCAGTACTTC CATLGRGENIQYF
NA TRBJ2-6 TRBV5-1 15 NA TGCGCCAGCAGCTTGGACAGGACCGGGGCCAACGTCCTGACTTTC CASSLDRTGANVLTF
NA TRBJ2-5 TRBV10-3 12 NA TGTGCCATCAGCCCCAGGCCAGCAGAGCAGTACTTC CAISPRPAEQYF
few TRBJ1-1 TRBV9 13 NA TGTGCCAGCAGCGCAGGACTGGGTACTGAAGCTTTCTTT CASSAGLGTEAFF
NA TRBJ2-3 TRBV12-3/TRBV12-4 16 TRBD1 TGTGCCAGCAGTTTAGGTCTGGGACAGAACACAGATACGCAGTATTTT CASSLGLGQNTDTQYF